This T cell receptor (beta chain) was captured by sequencing in a study of cytomegalovirus exposure and HLA in healthy donors. Findings and limits, study-wide: Sequencing likely generated an artifact that appeared as a cluster of highly shared sequence variants.

It was with 60 Vbeta and 13 Jbeta primers that the PCR ran. Repertoires were generated with immunoSEQ multiplex PCR, while TCRdb's copy carries only in-frame clones and drops some. The data show about 200,000 clones, nearly 80% seen once. Concerning this clone: Antigen: not known.

Germline-derived CDR1 and CDR2 are SGHDN and FVKESK. The germline V and J ends were trimmed by 0 bases and 1 base, with 21 bases remaining between them. The CDR3 contains 20 residues. This chain links TRBV14 with TRBJ2-2; no clear D gene. Sequencing was performed on PBMCs. The TCR comes from a man between 18 and 29 years old in good health and CMV-seronegative. The CDR3 sequence: CASSQDHGLWHEENTGELFF. CDR3 bases: TGTGCCAGCAGCCAAGATCACGGTCTTTGGCACGAGGAGAACACCGGGGAGCTGTTTTTT. The whole variable domain, filled in from reference TRBV14 and TRBJ2-2, reads EAGVTQFPSHSVIEKGQTVTLRCDPISGHDNLYWYRRVMGKEIKFLLHFVKESKQDESGMPNNRFLAERTGGTYSTLKVQPAELEDSGVYFCASSQDHGLWHEENTGELFFGEGSRLTVL.